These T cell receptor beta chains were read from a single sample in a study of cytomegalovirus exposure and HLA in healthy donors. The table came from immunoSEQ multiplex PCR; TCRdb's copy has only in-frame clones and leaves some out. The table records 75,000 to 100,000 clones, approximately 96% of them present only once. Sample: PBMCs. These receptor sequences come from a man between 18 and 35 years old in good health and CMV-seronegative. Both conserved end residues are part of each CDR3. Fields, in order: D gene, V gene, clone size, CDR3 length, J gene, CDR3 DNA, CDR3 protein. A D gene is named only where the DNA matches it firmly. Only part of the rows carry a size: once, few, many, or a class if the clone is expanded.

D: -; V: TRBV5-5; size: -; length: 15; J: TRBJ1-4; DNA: TGTGCCAGCAGCTTGCTGGGGGGAACTAATGAAAAACTGTTTTTT; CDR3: CASSLLGGTNEKLFF
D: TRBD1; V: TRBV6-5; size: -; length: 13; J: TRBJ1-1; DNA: TGTGCCAGCGAGGGACAGGGAGGGACTGAAGCTTTCTTT; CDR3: CASEGQGGTEAFF
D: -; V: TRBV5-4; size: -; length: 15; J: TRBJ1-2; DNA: TGTGCCAGCAGCCCCTGGAGGACCGTCGGCTATGGCTACACCTTC; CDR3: CASSPWRTVGYGYTF
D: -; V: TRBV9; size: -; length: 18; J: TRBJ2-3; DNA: TGTGCCAGCAGCGTAGATTGGGGCAACCAATTTGCCACAGATACGCAGTATTTT; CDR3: CASSVDWGNQFATDTQYF
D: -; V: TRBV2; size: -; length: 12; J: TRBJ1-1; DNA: TGTGCCAGCAGTGGAGATTCGGGGGAAGCTTTCTTT; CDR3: CASSGDSGEAFF
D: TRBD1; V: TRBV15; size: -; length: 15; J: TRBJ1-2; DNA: TGTGCCACCAGCAGAGATCGGCAGGGGGCTTATGGCTACACCTTC; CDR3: CATSRDRQGAYGYTF
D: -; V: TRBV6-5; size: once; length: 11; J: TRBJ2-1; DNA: TGTGCCAGCAGTTATTTCAGGGAGCAGTTCTTC; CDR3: CASSYFREQFF
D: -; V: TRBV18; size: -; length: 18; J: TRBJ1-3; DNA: TGTGCCAGCTCACCGGGGGCCTTCTCAGGGGAAGGTGGAAACACCATATATTTT; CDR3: CASSPGAFSGEGGNTIYF
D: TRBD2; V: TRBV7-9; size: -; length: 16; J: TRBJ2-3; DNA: TGTGCCAGCAGGGCTGCTAGGCGGGAGGGCACAGATACGCAGTATTTT; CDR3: CASRAARREGTDTQYF
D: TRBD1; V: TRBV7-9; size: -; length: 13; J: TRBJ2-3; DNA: TGTGCCAGCAGCCCAAGGGGGCCAGATACGCAGTATTTT; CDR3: CASSPRGPDTQYF
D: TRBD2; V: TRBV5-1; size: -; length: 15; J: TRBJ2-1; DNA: TGCGCCAGCAGGATGTGGACTAGCGGGAGATATGAGCAGTTCTTC; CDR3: CASRMWTSGRYEQFF
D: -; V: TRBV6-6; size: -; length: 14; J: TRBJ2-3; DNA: TGTGCCAGCAGTGGTTGGCTGCCCACAGATACGCAGTATTTT; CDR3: CASSGWLPTDTQYF
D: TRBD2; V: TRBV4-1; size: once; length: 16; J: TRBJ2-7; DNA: TGCGCCAGCAGCCATGATTCCCGCGGGGGGAATTACGAGCAGTACTTC; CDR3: CASSHDSRGGNYEQYF
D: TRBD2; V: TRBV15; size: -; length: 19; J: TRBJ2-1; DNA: TGTGCCACCAGCAGAGACTTACTCCGGACTAGCGGGGATCACAATGAGCAGTTCTTC; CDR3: CATSRDLLRTSGDHNEQFF
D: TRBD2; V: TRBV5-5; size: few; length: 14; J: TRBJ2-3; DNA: TGTGCCAGCAGCATAGCGGGCGTCACAGATACGCAGTATTTT; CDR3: CASSIAGVTDTQYF
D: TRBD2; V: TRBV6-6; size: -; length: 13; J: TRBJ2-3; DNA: TGTGCCAGCATGCGGGAGGGGACAGATACGCAGTATTTT; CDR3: CASMREGTDTQYF
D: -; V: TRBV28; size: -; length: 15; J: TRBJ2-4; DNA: TGTGCCAGCAGTTTTCGGGGGTCAGCCAAAAACATTCAGTACTTC; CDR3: CASSFRGSAKNIQYF
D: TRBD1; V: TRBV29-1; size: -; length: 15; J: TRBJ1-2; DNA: TGCAGCGTTCCCTATTTGGCGGGACAGGGTTATGGCTACACCTTC; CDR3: CSVPYLAGQGYGYTF
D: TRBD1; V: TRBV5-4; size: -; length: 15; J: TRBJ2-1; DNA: TGTGCCAGCAGCCAGACCGGGACAGGGGTTAGAGAGCAGTTCTTC; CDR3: CASSQTGTGVREQFF
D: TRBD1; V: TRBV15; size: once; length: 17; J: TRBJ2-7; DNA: TGTGCCACCAGCAGAGTTTCGGGACAGGGGTACTCCTACGAGCAGTACTTC; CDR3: CATSRVSGQGYSYEQYF
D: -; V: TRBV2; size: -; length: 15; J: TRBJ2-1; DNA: TGTGCCAGCAACCCTGTCCCCAGCTCCTACAATGAGCAGTTCTTC; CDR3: CASNPVPSSYNEQFF
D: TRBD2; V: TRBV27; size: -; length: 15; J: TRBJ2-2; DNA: TGTGCCAGCAGTCTCGCGGGAGGGTACACCGGGGAGCTGTTTTTT; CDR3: CASSLAGGYTGELFF
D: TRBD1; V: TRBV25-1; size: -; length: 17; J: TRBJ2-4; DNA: TGTGCCAGCAGTGAATCCAACGGGACAGAGCCCAAAAACATTCAGTACTTC; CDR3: CASSESNGTEPKNIQYF
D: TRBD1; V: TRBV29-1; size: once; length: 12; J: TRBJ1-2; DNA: TGCAGCGGAAACGGACAGGGTGTTGGCTACACCTTC; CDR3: CSGNGQGVGYTF
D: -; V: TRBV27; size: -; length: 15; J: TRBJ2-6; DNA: TGTGCCAGTACAACAGGGAACTCTGGGGCCAACGTCCTGACTTTC; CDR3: CASTTGNSGANVLTF
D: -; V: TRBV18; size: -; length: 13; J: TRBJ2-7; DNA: TGTGCCAGCTCCCCAACTAGTAGCTACGAGCAGTACTTC; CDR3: CASSPTSSYEQYF
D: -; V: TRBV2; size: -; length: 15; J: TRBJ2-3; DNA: TGTGCCAGCAGTGTCGCGGGATCGAACACAGATACGCAGTATTTT; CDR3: CASSVAGSNTDTQYF
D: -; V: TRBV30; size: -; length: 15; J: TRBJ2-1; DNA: TGTGCCTGGAGTGTTGGGAGCGGAGCCTACAATGAGCAGTTCTTC; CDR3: CAWSVGSGAYNEQFF
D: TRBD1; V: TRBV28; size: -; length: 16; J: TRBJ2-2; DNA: TGTGCCAGCAGTCTCACCGGGACAGGGGGCACCGGGGAGCTGTTTTTT; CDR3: CASSLTGTGGTGELFF
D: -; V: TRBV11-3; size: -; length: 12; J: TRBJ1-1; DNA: TGTGCCAGCAGCTTAGATAGGGGGGGAGCTTTCTTT; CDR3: CASSLDRGGAFF
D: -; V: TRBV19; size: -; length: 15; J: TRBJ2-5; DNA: TGTGCCAGTAGTACAAGGGGGGGGGCCGAGAAGACCCAGTACTTC; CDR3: CASSTRGGAEKTQYF
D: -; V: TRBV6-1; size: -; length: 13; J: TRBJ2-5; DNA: TGTGCCAGCAGTGAAGTCGGGGAGGAGACCCAGTACTTC; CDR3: CASSEVGEETQYF
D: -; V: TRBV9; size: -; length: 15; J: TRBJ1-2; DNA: TGTGCCAGCAGCGGTTTCGGGGGGGCCGCGGATGGCTACACCTTC; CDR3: CASSGFGGAADGYTF
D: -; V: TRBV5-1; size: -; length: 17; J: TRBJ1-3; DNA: TGCGCCAGCAGCTTGGAGTGGGAACTCGGGGCTGGAAACACCATATATTTT; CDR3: CASSLEWELGAGNTIYF
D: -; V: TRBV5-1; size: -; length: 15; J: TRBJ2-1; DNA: TGCGCCAGCTCGAGCGGAATTAGCTCCTACAATGAGCAGTTCTTC; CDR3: CASSSGISSYNEQFF
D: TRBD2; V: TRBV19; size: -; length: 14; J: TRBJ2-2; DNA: TGTGCCAGCGGGGGACTAGCGGGCCACGGGGAGCTGTTTTTT; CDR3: CASGGLAGHGELFF
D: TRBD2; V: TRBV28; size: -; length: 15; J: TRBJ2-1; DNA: TGTGCCAGCAGTCTAGCGGGAGGGTCCTACAATGAGCAGTTCTTC; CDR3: CASSLAGGSYNEQFF
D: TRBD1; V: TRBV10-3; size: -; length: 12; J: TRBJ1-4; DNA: TGTGCCGTCGGGACAGTTAATGAAAAACTGTTTTTT; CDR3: CAVGTVNEKLFF
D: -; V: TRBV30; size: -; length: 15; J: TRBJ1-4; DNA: TGTGCCTGGAGCCCAGACAGTTCAACTAATGAAAAACTGTTTTTT; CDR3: CAWSPDSSTNEKLFF
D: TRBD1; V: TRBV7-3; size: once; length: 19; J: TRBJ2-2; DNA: TGTGCCAGCAGCTTAAACCCTCCCCTGGACAGGGGGCGCTCCGGGGAGCTGTTTTTT; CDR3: CASSLNPPLDRGRSGELFF
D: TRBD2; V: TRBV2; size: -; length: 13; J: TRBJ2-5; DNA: TGTGCCAGCAGGGGGACGGGGGGGGAGACCCAGTACTTC; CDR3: CASRGTGGETQYF
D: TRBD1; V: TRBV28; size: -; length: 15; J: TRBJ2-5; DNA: TGTGCCAGCAGACCATTCGGACAGGGTTTGGAGACCCAGTACTTC; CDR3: CASRPFGQGLETQYF
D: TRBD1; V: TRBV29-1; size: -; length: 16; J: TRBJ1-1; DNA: TGCAGCACAGCCGGGACAGGGGGGTTTTTAGGCTCTGAAGCTTTCTTT; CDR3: CSTAGTGGFLGSEAFF
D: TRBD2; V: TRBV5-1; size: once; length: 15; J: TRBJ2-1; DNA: TGCGCCAGCAGCTTGGGAGCGGGAGACGGCAATGAGCAGTTCTTC; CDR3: CASSLGAGDGNEQFF
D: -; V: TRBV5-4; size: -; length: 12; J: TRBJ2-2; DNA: TGTGCCAGCATTACGGACACCGGGGAGCTGTTTTTT; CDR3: CASITDTGELFF
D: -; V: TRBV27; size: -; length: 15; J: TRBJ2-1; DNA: TGTGCCAGCAGATTCGCGGGGAGCGGCTACAATGAGCAGTTCTTC; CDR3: CASRFAGSGYNEQFF
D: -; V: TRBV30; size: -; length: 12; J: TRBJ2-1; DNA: TGTGCCTGGAGGGACAAAAGCAATGAGCAGTTCTTC; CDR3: CAWRDKSNEQFF
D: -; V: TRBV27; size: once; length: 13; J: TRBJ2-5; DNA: TGTGCCAGCAGTTCAGGGGCGGGAGAGACCCAGTACTTC; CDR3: CASSSGAGETQYF
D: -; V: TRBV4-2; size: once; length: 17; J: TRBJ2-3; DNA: TGTGCCAGCAGCCAAGCGGGTAGCGGAGGGGGCACAGATACGCAGTATTTT; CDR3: CASSQAGSGGGTDTQYF
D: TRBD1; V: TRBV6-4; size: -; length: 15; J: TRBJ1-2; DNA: TGTGCCAGCAAGGCCTGGACAGGGAGCGGATATGGCTACACCTTC; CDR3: CASKAWTGSGYGYTF
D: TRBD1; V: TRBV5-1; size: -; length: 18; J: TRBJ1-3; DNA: TGCGCCAGCAGCTTGACCCCCGGGACAGGGATGATCGGAAACACCATATATTTT; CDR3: CASSLTPGTGMIGNTIYF
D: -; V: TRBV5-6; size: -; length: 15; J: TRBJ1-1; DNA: TGTGCCAGCAGCTTGGTACAGAATTTGAACACTGAAGCTTTCTTT; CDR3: CASSLVQNLNTEAFF